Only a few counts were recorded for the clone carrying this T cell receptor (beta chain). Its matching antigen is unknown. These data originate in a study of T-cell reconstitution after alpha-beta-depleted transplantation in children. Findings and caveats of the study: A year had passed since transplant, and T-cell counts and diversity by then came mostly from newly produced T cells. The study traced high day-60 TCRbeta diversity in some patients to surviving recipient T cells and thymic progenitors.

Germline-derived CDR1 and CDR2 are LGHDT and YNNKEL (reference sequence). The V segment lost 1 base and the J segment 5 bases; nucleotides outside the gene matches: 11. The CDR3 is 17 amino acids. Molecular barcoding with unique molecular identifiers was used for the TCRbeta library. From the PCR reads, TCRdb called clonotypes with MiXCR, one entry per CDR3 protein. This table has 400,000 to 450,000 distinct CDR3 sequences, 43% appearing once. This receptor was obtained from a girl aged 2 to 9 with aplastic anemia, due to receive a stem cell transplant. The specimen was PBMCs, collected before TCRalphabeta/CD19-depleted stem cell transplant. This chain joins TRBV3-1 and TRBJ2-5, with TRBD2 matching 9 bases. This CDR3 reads CASSQVAGGPLMETQYF. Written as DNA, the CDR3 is TGTGCCAGCAGCCAAGTCGCGGGAGGGCCATTAATGGAGACCCAGTACTTC.